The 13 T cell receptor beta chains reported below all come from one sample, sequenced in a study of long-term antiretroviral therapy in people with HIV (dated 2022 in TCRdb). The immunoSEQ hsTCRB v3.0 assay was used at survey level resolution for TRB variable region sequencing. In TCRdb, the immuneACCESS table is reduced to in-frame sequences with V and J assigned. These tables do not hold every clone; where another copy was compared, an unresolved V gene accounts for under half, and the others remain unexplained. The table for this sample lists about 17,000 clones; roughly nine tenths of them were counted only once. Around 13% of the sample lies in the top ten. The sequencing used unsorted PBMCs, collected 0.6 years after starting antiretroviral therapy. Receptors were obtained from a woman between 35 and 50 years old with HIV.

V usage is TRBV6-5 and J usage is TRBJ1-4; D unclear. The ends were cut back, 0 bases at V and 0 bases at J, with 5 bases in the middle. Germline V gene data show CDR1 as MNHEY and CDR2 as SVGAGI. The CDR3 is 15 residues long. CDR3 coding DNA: TGTGCCAGCAGTTACTCCGACGCAACTAATGAAAAACTGTTTTTT. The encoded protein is CASSYSDATNEKLFF.

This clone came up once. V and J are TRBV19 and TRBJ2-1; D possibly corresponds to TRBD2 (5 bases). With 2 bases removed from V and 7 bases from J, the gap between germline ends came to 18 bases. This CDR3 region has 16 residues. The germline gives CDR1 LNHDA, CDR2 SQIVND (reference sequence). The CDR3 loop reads CASSIMRDRTGNEQFF. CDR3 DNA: TGTGCCAGTAGTATAATGAGGGATAGAACGGGGAATGAGCAGTTCTTC.

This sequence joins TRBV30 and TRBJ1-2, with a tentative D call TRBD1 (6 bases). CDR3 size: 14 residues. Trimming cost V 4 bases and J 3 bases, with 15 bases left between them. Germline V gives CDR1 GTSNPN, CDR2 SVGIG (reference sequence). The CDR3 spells CAWTTQGYDYGYTF. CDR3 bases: TGTGCCTGGACCACACAGGGCTACGACTATGGCTACACCTTC.

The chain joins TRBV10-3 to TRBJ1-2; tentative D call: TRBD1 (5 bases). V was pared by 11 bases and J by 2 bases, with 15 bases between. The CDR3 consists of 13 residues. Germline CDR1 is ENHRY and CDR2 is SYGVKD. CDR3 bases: TGTGCCGTACAAGGGACGGAAAACTATGGCTACACCTTC. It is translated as CAVQGTENYGYTF.

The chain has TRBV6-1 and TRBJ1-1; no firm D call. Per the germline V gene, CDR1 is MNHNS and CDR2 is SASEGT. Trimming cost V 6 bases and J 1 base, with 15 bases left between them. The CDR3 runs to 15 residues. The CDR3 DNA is TGTGCCAGCAGGCCCGGCATTAGGGAGAACACTGAAGCTTTCTTT. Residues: CASRPGIRENTEAFF.

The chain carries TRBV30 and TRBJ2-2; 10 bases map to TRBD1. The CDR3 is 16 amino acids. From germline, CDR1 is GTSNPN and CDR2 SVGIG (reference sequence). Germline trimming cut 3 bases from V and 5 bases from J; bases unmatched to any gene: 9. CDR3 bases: TGTGCCTGGAGGGGACCGGGACAGGGGATTACCGGGGAGCTGTTTTTT. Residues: CAWRGPGQGITGELFF.

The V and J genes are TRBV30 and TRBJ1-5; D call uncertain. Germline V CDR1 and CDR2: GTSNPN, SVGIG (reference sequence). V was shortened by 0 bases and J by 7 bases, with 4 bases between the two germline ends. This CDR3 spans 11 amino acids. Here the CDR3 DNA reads TGTGCCTGGAGTGTAGGACAGCCCCAGCATTTT. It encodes CAWSVGQPQHF.

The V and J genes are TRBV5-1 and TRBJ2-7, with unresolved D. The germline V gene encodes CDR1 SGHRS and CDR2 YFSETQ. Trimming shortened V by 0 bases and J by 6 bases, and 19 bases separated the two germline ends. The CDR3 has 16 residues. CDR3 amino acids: CASSLADIRSIAEQYF. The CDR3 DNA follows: TGCGCCAGCAGCTTGGCCGACATACGGTCCATAGCCGAGCAGTACTTC.

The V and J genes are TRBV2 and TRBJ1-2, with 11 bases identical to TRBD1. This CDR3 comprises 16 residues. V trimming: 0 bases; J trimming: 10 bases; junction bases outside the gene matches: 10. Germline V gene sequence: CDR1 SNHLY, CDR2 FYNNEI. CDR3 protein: CASSEAAGQGVSDYTF. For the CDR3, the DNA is TGTGCCAGCAGTGAAGCTGCGGGACAGGGGGTAAGCGACTACACCTTC.

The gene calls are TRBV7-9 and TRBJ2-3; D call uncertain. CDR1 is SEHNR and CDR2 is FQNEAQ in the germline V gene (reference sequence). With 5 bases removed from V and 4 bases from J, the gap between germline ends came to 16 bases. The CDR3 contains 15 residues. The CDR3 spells CASSPRAPGADTQYF. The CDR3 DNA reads TGTGCCAGCAGCCCCCGGGCCCCTGGCGCAGATACGCAGTATTTT.

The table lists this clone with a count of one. The CDR3, as DNA: TGTGCCAGCAGCCTGGGACAGGGGGCTGGCTATGGCTACACCTTC. Its protein is CASSLGQGAGYGYTF. V usage is TRBV5-5 and J usage is TRBJ1-2; 12 bases fit TRBD1. Per the germline V gene, CDR1 is SGHKS and CDR2 is YYEKEE (reference sequence). CDR3 size: 15 residues. The V segment lost 4 bases and the J segment 4 bases; nucleotides outside the gene matches: 5.

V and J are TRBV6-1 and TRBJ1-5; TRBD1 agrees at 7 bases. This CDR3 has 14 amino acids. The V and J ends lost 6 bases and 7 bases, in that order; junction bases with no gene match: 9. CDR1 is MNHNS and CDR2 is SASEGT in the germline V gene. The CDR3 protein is CASRDDRAEQPQHF. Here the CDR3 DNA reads TGTGCCAGCAGGGACGACAGGGCAGAACAGCCCCAGCATTTT.

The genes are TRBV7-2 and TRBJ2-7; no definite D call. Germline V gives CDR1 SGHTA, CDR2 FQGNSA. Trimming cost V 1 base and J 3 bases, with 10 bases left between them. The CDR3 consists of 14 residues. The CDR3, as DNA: TGTGCCAGCAGCTTAGGAGGTAGTTACTACGAGCAGTACTTC. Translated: CASSLGGSYYEQYF.